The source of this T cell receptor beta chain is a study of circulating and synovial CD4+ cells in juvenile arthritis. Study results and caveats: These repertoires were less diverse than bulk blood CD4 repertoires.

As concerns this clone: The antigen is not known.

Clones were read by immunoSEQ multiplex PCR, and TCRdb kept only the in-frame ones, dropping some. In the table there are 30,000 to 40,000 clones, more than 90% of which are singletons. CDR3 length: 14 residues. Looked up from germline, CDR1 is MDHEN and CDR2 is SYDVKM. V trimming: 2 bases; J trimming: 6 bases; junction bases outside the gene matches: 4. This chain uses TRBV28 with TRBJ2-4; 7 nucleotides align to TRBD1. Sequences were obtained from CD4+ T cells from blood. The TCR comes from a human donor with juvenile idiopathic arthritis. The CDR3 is CASSLEGARNIQYF. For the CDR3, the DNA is TGTGCCAGCAGTTTAGAGGGGGCGCGAAACATTCAGTACTTC.